A selection of T cell receptor beta chains follows, all from one sample in a study of T cell repertoires in cytomegalovirus infection. A single record per CDR3 protein comes from TCRdb applying MiXCR to the reads. This sample has 750,000 to 900,000 distinct CDR3 sequences, with 25% to 35% found just once. Antigens of these TCRs are unknown. The specimen was cultured CD8+ T cells from PBMCs, collected from culture after CMV antigen stimulation. These receptors all come from a human donor in good health (CMV status not recorded). Some clones in this sample may be carry-over from other donors' samples. Both conserved end residues are part of each CDR3. The D gene is left open where the match is weak. Only part of the rows carry a size: once, few, many, or a class if the clone is expanded.

>TRBV18|.|TRBJ1-4|.
CASSPPLRVKEFGPNEKLFF
TGTGCCAGCTCACCACCGTTAAGAGTAAAGGAGTTCGGCCCAAATGAAAAACTGTTTTTT
>TRBV6-2/TRBV6-3|.|TRBJ2-1|.
CASIRGLGPGAYNEQFF
TGTGCCAGCATTCGCGGTCTAGGGCCCGGGGCCTACAATGAGCAGTTCTTC
>TRBV7-6|.|TRBJ2-3|.
CASSPLATGTDTQYF
TGTGCCAGCAGCCCGCTGGCAACTGGCACAGATACGCAGTATTTT
>TRBV7-3|.|TRBJ2-3|few
CASSSDDDTQYF
TGTGCCAGCAGCTCCGACGACGATACGCAGTATTTT
>TRBV2|TRBD2|TRBJ2-1|few
CASPGEGLAYNEQFF
TGTGCCAGCCCTGGGGAGGGACTAGCTTACAATGAGCAGTTCTTC
>TRBV5-1|.|TRBJ1-1|.
CASSFGEGRDTEAFF
.
>TRBV12-3/TRBV12-4|.|TRBJ1-2|once
CASSGGRGYTF
TGTGCCAGCTCGGGGGGCCGGGGCTACACCTTC
>TRBV5-8|TRBD1|TRBJ2-1|.
CAIPLMGQGASNEQFF
TGTGCCATCCCACTAATGGGACAGGGGGCTTCAAATGAGCAGTTCTTC
>TRBV6-1|.|TRBJ1-5|.
CASSEKRGGMNQPQHF
TGTGCCAGCAGTGAAAAGCGGGGGGGAATGAATCAGCCCCAGCATTTT
>TRBV20-1|.|TRBJ1-5|.
CSARTRVNSNQPQHF
TGCAGTGCTAGGACCCGGGTAAATAGCAATCAGCCCCAGCATTTT
>TRBV10-3|TRBD1|TRBJ1-3|few
CAISEPGQGARSGNTIYF
TGTGCCATCAGTGAGCCGGGACAGGGGGCGAGAAGTGGAAACACCATATATTTT
>TRBV7-9|.|TRBJ2-1|.
CASSLAWGPYNEQFF
TGTGCCAGCAGCTTAGCGTGGGGTCCCTACAATGAGCAGTTCTTC
>TRBV6-8|.|TRBJ1-2|once
CASSYKDLGGYTF
TGTGCCAGCAGTTACAAAGACTTGGGCGGCTACACCTTC
>TRBV6-2/TRBV6-3|TRBD1|TRBJ1-5|few
CASRGQVSNQPQHF
TGTGCCAGCAGAGGACAGGTGAGCAATCAGCCCCAGCATTTT
>TRBV7-3|TRBD1|TRBJ1-1|many
CASSLTGTGGRNTEAFF
TGTGCCAGCAGCTTAACCGGGACAGGGGGCAGGAACACTGAAGCTTTCTTT
>TRBV7-8|.|TRBJ1-1|few
CASLGWGVEAFF
TGTGCCAGCTTAGGATGGGGGGTGGAAGCTTTCTTT
>TRBV6-1|TRBD2|TRBJ2-1|.
CASSYNLAGGNEQFF
TGTGCCAGCAGCTACAATCTAGCGGGGGGCAATGAGCAGTTCTTC
>TRBV9|.|TRBJ2-4|.
CASSVGGGVGIQYF
TGTGCCAGCAGCGTAGGAGGGGGGGTCGGCATTCAGTACTTC
>TRBV24-1|.|TRBJ2-6|.
CATSEGGSGANVLTF
TGTGCCACCTCAGAGGGGGGGTCCGGGGCCAACGTCCTGACTTTC
>TRBV7-2|.|TRBJ2-3|many
CASSFEGDTQYF
TGTGCCAGCAGCTTTGAGGGAGATACGCAGTATTTT
>TRBV7-9|.|TRBJ1-2|.
CASSPSRQLSNYGYTF
TGTGCCAGCAGCCCGAGCCGACAGCTTTCTAACTATGGCTACACCTTC
>TRBV12-3/TRBV12-4|.|TRBJ2-2|.
CATHGPHLTGELFF
TGTGCCACCCATGGACCACATCTGACCGGGGAGCTGTTTTTT
>TRBV7-2|TRBD1|TRBJ1-4|many
CASSSGTGGQTNEKLFF
TGTGCCAGCAGCTCCGGGACAGGGGGGCAAACTAATGAAAAACTGTTTTTT
>TRBV13|.|TRBJ1-3|.
CASSFQGGIGGNTIYF
TGTGCCAGCAGCTTTCAAGGAGGTATCGGGGGAAACACCATATATTTT
>TRBV6-5|.|TRBJ1-1|few
CASSFAGVTEAFF
TGTGCCAGCAGTTTCGCGGGGGTTACTGAAGCTTTCTTT
>TRBV4-1|TRBD1|TRBJ1-2|few
CASSQIGTGGGYTF
TGCGCCAGCAGCCAAATTGGGACAGGGGGTGGCTACACCTTC
>TRBV20-1|.|TRBJ2-1|.
CSARGGRRTDEQFF
TGCAGTGCTAGGGGGGGACGGCGGACCGATGAGCAGTTCTTC
>TRBV7-6|.|TRBJ1-2|many
CASSPQGGYGYTF
TGTGCCAGCAGCCCCCAGGGAGGCTATGGCTACACCTTC
>TRBV5-4|.|TRBJ1-2|few
CASSLDFGSGYTF
TGTGCCAGCAGCTTGGATTTTGGGAGTGGCTACACCTTC
>TRBV2|.|TRBJ1-2|.
CASSEGAGGLYGYTF
TGTGCCAGCAGTGAAGGTGCGGGGGGTCTCTATGGCTACACCTTC
>TRBV2|TRBD1|TRBJ2-5|many
CASSEKGTGVKETQYF
TGTGCCAGCAGCGAAAAAGGGACAGGGGTCAAAGAGACCCAGTACTTC
>TRBV4-1|.|TRBJ2-2|once
CASSQVALLGGGTPGGELFF
TGCGCCAGCAGCCAAGTTGCCCTATTAGGGGGGGGGACCCCTGGCGGGGAGCTGTTTTTT
>TRBV7-3|TRBD2|TRBJ2-5|once
CATGTSGDERYF
TGTGCCACCGGGACTAGCGGGGATGAGCGGTACTTC
>TRBV5-6|.|TRBJ2-7|.
CASGRGHEQYF
TGTGCCAGCGGCCGGGGCCACGAGCAGTACTTC
>TRBV7-9|TRBD1|TRBJ2-1|few
CATRRPQDRGHNEQFF
TGTGCCACCAGGAGGCCGCAGGACAGGGGACACAATGAGCAGTTCTTC
>TRBV27|.|TRBJ2-1|.
CASSLLAGAFSYNEQFF
TGTGCCAGCAGTTTATTGGCAGGGGCCTTTTCCTACAATGAGCAGTTCTTC
>TRBV6-1|TRBD2|TRBJ2-1|.
CASIKRGGNEQFF
TGTGCCAGCATCAAGCGGGGGGGGAATGAGCAGTTCTTC